This T cell receptor (beta chain) was captured by sequencing in a study of blood T cell repertoires in COVID-19 (dated by TCRdb to the early 2020s). For the wider study: The collaborator samples originated in the United States, Italy and Spain and spanned the acute and convalescent phases of COVID-19. The material from the prospective study consisted of cDNA or gDNA derived from T cells, B-cell-depleted T cells, or PBMCs. The dataset comprised deeply sampled blood TCRbeta repertoires from subjects exposed to, actively infected with, or recovered from COVID-19. A freely available public database, intended as a resource for researchers studying the immune response to SARS-CoV-2, is where the repertoires were released. Samples came from the ongoing ImmuneRACE study (first 160 participants) plus 1,254 subjects from 6 global collaborators. Nearly every sample came with metadata listing a de-identified subject ID, COVID-19 status, age in years and sex. Where available, HLA class I and class II types were obtained from metadata supplied by the sample provider rather than from assay-based typing. Results the study describes overall, beyond this receptor: The amount of clinical and demographic metadata varied by source and participant and was provided uncurated.

TCRbeta CDR3 regions were amplified from genomic DNA using the immunoSEQ Assay, a bias-controlled multiplex PCR. Under the source paper's analysis protocol: Nucleated cell counts per sample were estimated from amplification of reference gene primers within the assay. To quantify the absolute abundance of each unique TCRbeta CDR3 rearrangement, sequence reads were collapsed and filtered. For each sample, productive Simpson clonality was calculated as the square root of Simpson's diversity index across productive rearrangements. Sourced from immuneACCESS, this table was stored by TCRdb with only in-frame sequences that have V and J called. A share of the clones is absent; for the studies checked, an unresolved V gene accounts for under half, and the remainder has no known explanation. V and J calls and clone size are as listed in that table; D and trimming were resolved from the DNA. The table for this sample lists around 300,000 clones; approximately 90% of them were counted only once. The ten largest make up approximately 7.5% of the sample.

Comment on this clone: No cognate antigen has been identified for it. No much larger clone exists at a distance of one base, and base qualities are not known.

One collaborating source in Seattle enrolled patients while the patients were actively infected and followed the patients over time throughout the course of disease. Each collaborating institution followed its own protocols to collect whole blood in K2EDTA tubes. For TCRbeta analysis, collaborator samples were shipped as frozen whole blood, as isolated PBMCs, or as DNA extracted from either sample type. From a lookup of the germline V gene (reference sequence), CDR1 and CDR2 are LNHNV and YYDKDF. Cut back by 9 bases and 1 base, the V and J ends lie 9 bases apart. Reading from cysteine to phenylalanine, the CDR3 counts 12 amino acids. Only the CDR3 part of the read is kept: 36 bases, read in frame from the first base.

The source of this sequence is a woman younger than 45 with COVID-19, enrolled during active disease. The sequence joins TRBV15 to TRBJ1-1, and perhaps TRBD1 as D gene, on 6 matching bases. Sequences were obtained from peripheral blood. The CDR3 loop reads CATGQPNTEAFF. The DNA sequence is TGTGCCACAGGACAGCCGAACACTGAAGCTTTCTTT.